This entry lists 30 T cell receptor beta chains sequenced from one sample in a study of T cells after yellow fever vaccination. Each CDR3 protein gets one entry after TCRdb re-called the 5' RACE reads with MiXCR. Of hundreds of thousands of distinct CDR3 sequences listed, roughly a fifth are singletons. This specimen consisted of PBMCs, obtained approximately 20 days after the first yellow fever vaccination. These receptors all come from a man aged 18 to 30 who received the YFV17D yellow fever vaccine.

The chain is built from TRBV20-1 and TRBJ2-3; D is ambiguous. CDR3 length equals 10 residues. Germline V gene sequence: CDR1 DFQATT, CDR2 SNEGSKA (reference sequence). The ends were cut back, 3 bases at V and 5 bases at J, with 3 bases in the middle. In nucleotides, the CDR3 is TGCAGTGCTAGGGAAGATACGCAGTATTTT. It codes for CSAREDTQYF.

This clonotype was seen only a few times. The chain couples TRBV19 to TRBJ1-5, with a tentative D call TRBD1 (5 bases). The V end lost 6 bases, the J end lost 5 bases, and 14 bases lay between the germline ends. Germline V gene sequence: CDR1 LNHDA, CDR2 SQIVND (reference sequence). This CDR3 has 14 residues. The CDR3 bases are TGTGCCAGTAGACGTAGACGGGGCTATCAGCCCCAGCATTTT. Its translation: CASRRRRGYQPQHF. Based on the CDR3 plus reference TRBV19 and TRBJ1-5, the full variable domain is DGGITQSPKYLFRKEGQNVTLSCEQNLNHDAMYWYRQDPGQGLRLIYYSQIVNDFQKGDIAEGYSVSREKKESFPLTVTSAQKNPTAFYLCASRRRRGYQPQHFGDGTRLSIL.

The chain is built from TRBV5-1 and TRBJ2-2, with D possibly called TRBD1 or TRBD2 (6 bases each). With 7 bases removed from V and 0 bases from J, the gap between germline ends came to 13 bases. The CDR3 is 15 residues long. Per the germline V gene, CDR1 is SGHRS and CDR2 is YFSETQ. The CDR3 reads CASGGQTSNTGELFF. CDR3 DNA sequence: TGCGCCAGCGGGGGGCAGACCTCGAACACCGGGGAGCTGTTTTTT.

This clonotype appeared a single time. The rearrangement links TRBV19 to TRBJ2-2; unclear D gene. V lost 7 bases, J lost 7 bases, and 10 bases lay in between. Looked up from germline, CDR1 is LNHDA and CDR2 is SQIVND (reference sequence). This CDR3 comprises 12 residues. Here the CDR3 reads CASNEVVGELFF. The CDR3 DNA is TGTGCCAGTAATGAAGTTGTCGGGGAGCTGTTTTTT.

This clonotype turned up a few times. This sequence joins TRBV5-1 and TRBJ2-4; a possible D gene is TRBD2 (6 bases). Germline V lookup: CDR1 SGHRS, CDR2 YFSETQ. V shed 0 bases and J shed 8 bases, with 12 bases lying between them. This CDR3 is built from 14 residues. CDR3 amino acids: CASSLGGWEDIQYF. The CDR3 region has the DNA TGCGCCAGCAGCTTGGGGGGTTGGGAGGACATTCAGTACTTC.

J is TRBJ2-6 and V is TRBV27; 9 nucleotides align to TRBD1. The CDR3 is 18 residues long. Germline CDR1 reads MNHEY; CDR2 reads SMNVEV (reference sequence). Trimming removed 4 bases from V and 0 bases from J; junction bases left unmatched: 7. The CDR3 here is CASSSYRGLLSGANVLTF. CDR3 sequence (DNA): TGTGCCAGCAGTTCTTACAGGGGGCTTCTCTCTGGGGCCAACGTCCTGACTTTC. The variable domain in full, completed from reference TRBV27 and TRBJ2-6, reads EAQVTQNPRYLITVTGKKLTVTCSQNMNHEYMSWYRQDPGLGLRQIYYSMNVEVTDKGDVPEGYKVSRKEKRNFPLILESPSPNQTSLYFCASSSYRGLLSGANVLTFGAGSRLTVL.

This rearrangement joins TRBV4-3 to TRBJ2-1, with a weak D call TRBD2 (6 bases). The length of the CDR3 is 15 residues. CDR1 and CDR2 from the germline V gene are LGHNA and YSLEER. V was shortened by 3 bases and J by 4 bases, with 13 bases between the two germline ends. CDR3 nucleotides: TGCGCCAGCAGCCAGATGGGGGGAGAGTACAATGAGCAGTTCTTC. Residues: CASSQMGGEYNEQFF.

The chain employs TRBV5-1 and TRBJ1-5; D is perhaps TRBD1 (6 bases). The CDR3 spans 15 residues. V lost 0 bases, J lost 7 bases, and 14 bases lay in between. Per the germline V gene, CDR1 is SGHRS and CDR2 is YFSETQ. CDR3: CASSLGAGVGQPQHF. CDR3 DNA: TGCGCCAGCAGCTTGGGGGCAGGGGTCGGGCAGCCCCAGCATTTT.

This clonotype occurred a few times. The chain links TRBV7-2 to TRBJ1-6; tentatively, D is TRBD1 (6 bases). V was cut by 4 bases and J by 2 bases, with 15 bases left in between. Germline CDR1 SGHTA, CDR2 FQGNSA. The CDR3 has 17 residues. In DNA form, the CDR3 reads TGTGCCAGCAGCTCTTACAGGGTGGGGCCCTATAATTCACCCCTCCACTTT. Translation gives CASSSYRVGPYNSPLHF.

This clonotype has only a few counts. The gene calls are TRBV5-1 and TRBJ1-3; no definite D call. Per the germline V gene, CDR1 is SGHRS and CDR2 is YFSETQ. The V and J ends lost 0 bases and 1 base respectively, with 5 bases between them. The CDR3 consists of 14 residues. The CDR3, as DNA: TGCGCCAGCAGCTTGGTCCCTTCTGGAAACACCATATATTTT. Translating it yields CASSLVPSGNTIYF.

This clonotype has more than one count but fewer than ten. This chain connects TRBV28 to TRBJ2-7; tentative D call: TRBD1 (5 bases). Germline V gene sequence: CDR1 MDHEN, CDR2 SYDVKM. V lost 5 bases to trimming and J lost 2 bases, with 10 bases between them. The CDR3 length is 13 residues. The CDR3 bases are TGTGCCAGCAGTGCTGACAGCCCCTACGAGCAGTACGTC. Translated, it gives CASSADSPYEQYV.

V usage is TRBV6-5 and J usage is TRBJ1-1; TRBD1 might be the D (6 bases). This CDR3 region has 15 residues. With 6 bases removed from V and 0 bases from J, the gap between germline ends came to 14 bases. Germline V gives CDR1 MNHEY, CDR2 SVGAGI. CDR3 coding DNA: TGTGCCAGCAGCTACCAGGGGTCGGTGAACACTGAAGCTTTCTTT. Its protein is CASSYQGSVNTEAFF.

This chain links TRBV14 with TRBJ1-2, with D uncertain. The CDR3 covers 14 residues. With 4 bases removed from V and 7 bases from J, the gap between germline ends came to 16 bases. In germline, CDR1 is SGHDN, CDR2 FVKESK. The CDR3 region is CASSLSRLFSGYTF. In DNA form, the CDR3 reads TGTGCCAGCAGCCTTTCCAGGTTGTTTTCTGGCTACACCTTC.

This clonotype was counted only a few times. The CDR3, as DNA: TGTGCCAGCAGTTGGGGTCAGGGATCGGGTGAGCAGTTCTTC. This sequence encodes CASSWGQGSGEQFF. The rearrangement uses TRBV7-3 and TRBJ2-1; perhaps TRBD1 as D (5 bases). This CDR3 spans 14 amino acids. Trimming stripped 6 bases from V and 9 bases from J, with 18 bases between. Germline assignment: CDR1 SGHTA and CDR2 FQGTGA.

The chain recombines TRBV9 with TRBJ1-3, with a weak D call TRBD1 (5 bases). Between the trimmed V and J ends, which lost 0 bases and 0 bases, there was a span of 16 bases. The CDR3 is made up of 18 amino acids. Germline lookup yields CDR1 SGDLS and CDR2 YYNGEE. The CDR3 here is CASSVATDTSSSGNTIYF. CDR3 nucleotide sequence: TGTGCCAGCAGCGTAGCCACGGACACATCGAGCTCTGGAAACACCATATATTTT. Together with reference TRBV9 and TRBJ1-3, the CDR3 gives the full variable domain: DSGVTQTPKHLITATGQRVTLRCSPRSGDLSVYWYQQSLDQGLQFLIQYYNGEERAKGNILERFSAQQFPDLHSELNLSSLELGDSALYFCASSVATDTSSSGNTIYFGEGSWLTVV.

There are a few counts of this clonotype. CDR3 sequence reads: CASSQEAQTANYGYTF. The CDR3 DNA follows: TGCGCCAGCAGCCAAGAGGCCCAGACAGCAAACTATGGCTACACCTTC. The chain carries TRBV4-3 and TRBJ1-2; TRBD1 might be the D (5 bases). V lost 0 bases and J lost 2, with 13 bases in between. CDR3 length: 16 residues. CDR1 and CDR2 (germline): LGHNA, YSLEER.

This clonotype was picked up a small number of times. The chain has TRBV25-1 and TRBJ1-1, with D possibly matching TRBD1 (6 bases). This CDR3 region has 14 residues. Trimming removed 4 bases at V and 6 bases at J, with 15 bases between. Looked up from germline, CDR1 is MGHDK and CDR2 is SYGVNS. CDR3: CASSVVGGVAEAFF. In DNA, the CDR3 is TGTGCCAGCAGTGTCGTCGGGGGCGTCGCTGAAGCTTTCTTT.

This clonotype turned up a few times. The chain has TRBV5-5 and TRBJ2-7, with D uncertain. Trimming cost V 2 bases and J 7 bases, with 10 bases left between them. CDR3 length: 12 amino acids. Germline V gene lookup returns CDR1 SGHKS and CDR2 YYEKEE (reference sequence). The CDR3 region is CASSFPLQEQYF. In nucleotides, the CDR3 is TGTGCCAGCAGCTTCCCGCTTCAGGAGCAGTACTTC. The full variable domain, in which reference TRBV5-5 and TRBJ2-7 provide the parts outside the CDR3, is DAGVTQSPTHLIKTRGQQVTLRCSPISGHKSVSWYQQVLGQGPQFIFQYYEKEERGRGNFPDRFSARQFPNYSSELNVNALLLGDSALYLCASSFPLQEQYFGPGTRLTVT.

This sequence joins TRBV25-1 and TRBJ1-6; D gene ambiguous. V gave up 1 base and J gave up 3 bases, with 7 bases separating them. Germline V gene sequence: CDR1 MGHDK, CDR2 SYGVNS. The CDR3 extends over 15 amino acids. This CDR3 reads CASSESGLYNSPLHF. The CDR3 DNA reads TGTGCCAGCAGTGAATCTGGACTCTATAATTCACCCCTCCACTTT.

This clonotype has only a few counts. The chain links TRBV25-1 to TRBJ1-1; a possible D gene is TRBD1 (5 bases). The CDR3 covers 16 residues. Germline V gene sequence: CDR1 MGHDK, CDR2 SYGVNS. V shed 4 bases and J shed 0 bases, with 15 bases lying between them. The CDR3 here is CASSGGQGVVNTEAFF. CDR3 sequence (DNA): TGTGCCAGCAGTGGGGGCCAGGGCGTAGTGAACACTGAAGCTTTCTTT.

Here the CDR3 reads CATNGLDAYNEQFF. The CDR3 DNA reads TGTGCCACGAACGGGCTAGACGCCTACAATGAGCAGTTCTTC. The V gene is TRBV12-3 or TRBV12-4, the J gene TRBJ2-1, with D unclear. Trimming took off 10 bases at V and 2 bases at J, with 15 bases between the two ends. The CDR3 has 14 amino acids.

The J gene is TRBJ2-5, the V gene TRBV20-1; no reliable D call. Germline V CDR1 and CDR2: DFQATT, SNEGSKA (reference sequence). Between the trimmed V and J ends, which lost 6 bases and 5 bases, there was a span of 19 bases. The CDR3 totals 14 residues. The CDR3 loop reads CSANDLSSRETQYF. CDR3 nucleotides: TGCAGTGCCAATGACCTTAGCTCACGGGAGACCCAGTACTTC.

In this sample, this clonotype turned up many times. V usage is TRBV7-2 and J usage is TRBJ1-6; D remains ambiguous. This CDR3 region has 13 residues. Germline V CDR1 and CDR2: SGHTA, FQGNSA. V lost 7 bases and J lost 7, with 11 bases in between. The CDR3 protein is CASTLDGNSPLHF. The CDR3 bases are TGTGCCAGCACCCTAGACGGAAATTCACCCCTCCACTTT.

The gene calls are TRBV28 and TRBJ2-3; D is possibly TRBD1 (8 bases). The CDR3 consists of 13 residues. Trimming took off 6 bases at V and 7 bases at J, with 14 bases between the two ends. Looked up from germline, CDR1 is MDHEN and CDR2 is SYDVKM. CDR3 residues: CASRQGGTHTQYF. The CDR3 nucleotides read TGTGCCAGCAGACAGGGGGGGACACATACGCAGTATTTT.

This clonotype was detected a few times. V and J are TRBV5-1 and TRBJ2-2; TRBD2 is a possible D gene (6 bases). The V end lost 2 bases, the J end lost 5 bases, and 10 bases lay between the germline ends. The germline gives CDR1 SGHRS, CDR2 YFSETQ. The CDR3 runs 14 residues. The CDR3 DNA reads TGCGCCAGCAGCTTACGGGACTTAACCGGGGAGCTGTTTTTT. It yields the protein CASSLRDLTGELFF.

This chain joins TRBV7-2 and TRBJ1-5; D ambiguous. The CDR3 has 14 residues. The V end lost 4 bases, the J end lost 7 bases, and 14 bases lay between the germline ends. The V gene's germline CDR1 is SGHTA and CDR2 FQGNSA. The CDR3 reads CASSSLGSGQPQHF. CDR3 coding DNA: TGTGCCAGCAGCTCCCTGGGGTCAGGACAGCCCCAGCATTTT. The variable domain in full, with the rest retrieved from reference TRBV7-2 and TRBJ1-5, is GAGVSQSPSNKVTEKGKDVELRCDPISGHTALYWYRQSLGQGLEFLIYFQGNSAPDKSGLPSDRFSAERTGGSVSTLTIQRTQQEDSAVYLCASSSLGSGQPQHFGDGTRLSIL.

The V and J genes are TRBV6-5 and TRBJ1-2; 9 bases match TRBD1. V lost 3 bases to trimming and J lost 6 bases; unmatched junction nucleotides: 8. This CDR3 is 15 amino acids long. Germline V lookup: CDR1 MNHEY, CDR2 SVGAGI. This CDR3 reads CASSYQTGTGNGYTF. Written as DNA, the CDR3 is TGTGCCAGCAGTTATCAGACCGGGACAGGGAATGGCTACACCTTC.

This clonotype showed up just a few times. The chain combines TRBV20-1 with TRBJ2-3, with D unresolved. The germline V gene encodes CDR1 DFQATT and CDR2 SNEGSKA (reference sequence). With 3 bases removed from V and 0 bases from J, the gap between germline ends came to 13 bases. The CDR3 sequence is 15 residues long. The CDR3 region is CSARGPQLSTDTQYF. The CDR3 DNA reads as TGCAGTGCTAGGGGTCCCCAACTTAGCACAGATACGCAGTATTTT.

This clonotype was counted between two and nine times. The J gene is TRBJ2-7, the V gene TRBV18; 7 positions agree with TRBD1. The CDR3 covers 14 residues. Germline V gene lookup returns CDR1 KGHSH and CDR2 LQKENI. With V trimmed by 4 bases and J by 5 bases, 8 bases remained unmatched. The CDR3 DNA follows: TGTGCCAGCTCACACTCGACAGGGTTCGACGAGCAGTACGTC. This encodes CASSHSTGFDEQYV.

The chain has TRBV6-1 and TRBJ2-1; 10 nucleotides match TRBD2. Germline V gene lookup returns CDR1 MNHNS and CDR2 SASEGT. The CDR3 runs 16 residues. Trimming removed 6 bases from V and 9 bases from J; junction bases left unmatched: 14. CDR3: CASSQRGASGGPEQFF. The CDR3 DNA follows: TGTGCCAGCAGCCAAAGGGGGGCTAGCGGGGGCCCTGAGCAGTTCTTC.